This T cell receptor (beta chain) was recovered during a study of cytomegalovirus exposure and HLA in healthy donors. Points from the study as a whole: Equally common other TCR beta chains were less clonally expanded than HLA-associated ones, a later analysis found.

PCR used 60 Vbeta primers and 13 Jbeta primers. Libraries were prepared by immunoSEQ multiplex PCR; TCRdb keeps only in-frame clonotypes and omits some of them. The table lists some 130,000 clones, around three quarters of them singletons. The germline V gene encodes CDR1 LNHDA and CDR2 SQIVND (reference sequence). V trimming: 4 bases; J trimming: 1 base; junction bases outside the gene matches: 7. CDR3 length: 15 residues. Turning to this clone: Its antigen is undetermined.

The clonotype was recovered from a man between 40 and 49 years old in good health and CMV-seronegative. The rearrangement links TRBV19 to TRBJ2-7, with 7 bases matching TRBD1. The sequenced material came from PBMCs. CDR3 loop: CASSRQGQPSYEQYF. The CDR3 region has the DNA TGTGCCAGTAGTAGACAGGGTCAACCTTCCTACGAGCAGTACTTC.